This T cell receptor beta chain was found in a study of blood T cell repertoires in COVID-19. V dropped 9 bases and J dropped 0 bases, with 12 bases sitting between them. The germline V gene encodes CDR1 LNHDA and CDR2 SQIVND (reference sequence). The CDR3 contains 14 residues. TCRdb keeps only in-frame clones here, not all; method: immunoSEQ multiplex PCR. The table includes 250,000 or so clones, approximately 90% detected once. This clone appeared a single time. The receptor was isolated from a man in his forties who had recovered from COVID-19. Material: PBMCs or T cells enriched from blood (not recorded which). The V call is TRBV19, the J call TRBJ1-5, with D tentatively TRBD1 (6 bases). The CDR3 loop reads CARRRQDSNQPQHF. The CDR3 nucleotides read TGTGCCAGGAGGAGACAGGATAGCAATCAGCCCCAGCATTTT.